The entry below describes one T cell receptor beta chain. There are 15 residues in the CDR3. The V segment lost 6 bases and the J segment 4 bases; nucleotides outside the gene matches: 6. Germline V lookup: CDR1 LGHNT, CDR2 FRNRAP. TCRdb keeps only in-frame clones here, not all; method: immunoSEQ multiplex PCR. The sample comprises 15,000 or so clones, 95% to 96% of which are singletons, and roughly 1% rests with the top ten. The sample is drawn from a study of T cell changes during pregnancy in multiple sclerosis. The chain couples TRBV12-5 to TRBJ2-2; TRBD1 matches at 9 bases. The sample here was peripheral blood, taken in the third trimester of pregnancy. The TCR comes from a female donor with multiple sclerosis, enrolled in a pregnancy study. The CDR3 region has the DNA TGTGCTAGTGGCCTGGGACAGGGACTCACCGGGGAGCTGTTTTTT. It encodes CASGLGQGLTGELFF.